A selection of T cell receptor beta chains follows, all from one sample in a study of blood T cell repertoires in COVID-19. TCRdb keeps only in-frame clones here, not all; method: immunoSEQ multiplex PCR. Of 50,000 to 60,000 clones listed, approximately 82% are singletons. The material sequenced was peripheral blood. Receptors were obtained from a man between 70 and 80 years old with active COVID-19. Each CDR3 is given with its conserved first and last residue. The order of the fields is J gene, V gene, D gene, clone size, CDR3 protein, CDR3 DNA. The D gene is left open where the match is weak. Size is stated for part of the rows, as once, few or many counts, or as a class when the clone is expanded.

>TRBJ1-1|TRBV28|NA|NA
CASNSRGAANTEAFF
TGTGCCAGCAATTCCAGGGGCGCGGCGAACACTGAAGCTTTCTTT
>TRBJ2-7|TRBV28|TRBD1|NA
CASTRQGGGYEQYF
TGTGCCAGCACGAGACAGGGTGGGGGCTACGAGCAGTACTTC
>TRBJ2-3|TRBV7-3|TRBD1|NA
CASSLDRGDTQYF
TGTGCCAGCAGCTTAGACAGGGGTGATACGCAGTATTTT
>TRBJ1-3|TRBV2|TRBD1|few
CASTLDGQGADTIYF
TGTGCCAGCACCCTCGACGGACAGGGGGCAGACACCATATATTTT
>TRBJ1-4|TRBV5-1|TRBD1|once
CASSSDRGATNEKLFF
TGCGCCAGCAGCTCGGACAGGGGAGCAACTAATGAAAAACTGTTTTTT
>TRBJ2-5|TRBV27|NA|NA
CASSLFPAQTQYF
TGTGCCAGCAGTTTATTCCCTGCGCAGACCCAGTACTTC
>TRBJ2-7|TRBV4-2|NA|NA
CASSQATGAYEQYF
TGTGCCAGCAGCCAAGCCACAGGAGCCTACGAGCAGTACTTC
>TRBJ2-5|TRBV12-3/TRBV12-4|NA|NA
CASSLGGGETQYF
TGTGCCAGCAGCCTAGGGGGTGGAGAGACCCAGTACTTC
>TRBJ1-6|TRBV5-1|TRBD1|few
CASSLAGQGSSYNSPLHF
TGCGCCAGCAGCTTGGCCGGACAGGGAAGCTCCTATAATTCACCCCTCCACTTT
>TRBJ1-3|TRBV27|TRBD1|NA
CASSLQGAFGNTIYF
TGTGCCAGCAGTCTTCAGGGGGCATTTGGAAACACCATATATTTT
>TRBJ2-6|TRBV5-4|TRBD2|NA
CASSQGLAGARSGANVLTF
TGTGCCAGCAGCCAAGGACTAGCGGGGGCTCGCTCTGGGGCCAACGTCCTGACTTTC
>TRBJ1-3|TRBV5-4|TRBD1|once
CASSPGQGSGNTIYF
TGTGCCAGCAGCCCCGGACAGGGCTCTGGAAACACCATATATTTT
>TRBJ1-1|TRBV28|TRBD1|NA
CASSPTYRGYTEAFF
TGTGCCAGCAGTCCCACGTACAGGGGATACACTGAAGCTTTCTTT
>TRBJ1-2|TRBV4-3|NA|NA
CASSQDWQTPNYGYTF
TGCGCCAGCAGCCAAGATTGGCAGACTCCTAACTATGGCTACACCTTC
>TRBJ2-7|TRBV5-1|TRBD1|NA
CASSAWGDRAYEQYF
TGCGCCAGCAGCGCCTGGGGAGACAGGGCTTACGAGCAGTACTTC
>TRBJ2-7|TRBV29-1|TRBD1|NA
CSVNTLQTGGEQYF
TGCAGCGTGAACACGTTACAAACAGGGGGCGAGCAGTACTTC